Listed here are 24 T cell receptor beta chains from one sample, sequenced in a study of chemoradiotherapy in HPV16-positive cancers. The assay was immunoSEQ multiplex PCR, and TCRdb's table has in-frame clones only and misses some. The sample has some 70,000 clones; almost 90% are singletons. The source was blood, collected from a patient who underwent chemoradiotherapy. The receptors stem from a human donor with HPV-associated anogenital cancer.

This rearrangement joins TRBV6-6 to TRBJ1-6; D uncertain. The CDR3 is 14 residues long. In germline, CDR1 is MNHNY, CDR2 SVGAGI (reference sequence). The ends were cut back, 5 bases at V and 4 bases at J, with 9 bases in the middle. The CDR3 spells CASSPTEYNSPLHF. DNA of the CDR3: TGTGCCAGCAGTCCTACAGAATATAATTCACCCCTCCACTTT.

The chain has TRBV27 and TRBJ2-7; D is perhaps TRBD2 (6 bases). Trimming shortened V by 7 bases and J by 6 bases, and 19 bases separated the two germline ends. CDR3 length equals 14 residues. The germline gives CDR1 MNHEY, CDR2 SMNVEV (reference sequence). The CDR3 DNA reads TGTGCCAGCACCCCGGGGGTAGGCTACCCCGAGCAGTACTTC. Its protein is CASTPGVGYPEQYF.

The V and J genes are TRBV27 and TRBJ1-4, with a tentative D call TRBD1 (5 bases). CDR1 is MNHEY and CDR2 is SMNVEV in the germline V gene (reference sequence). There are 15 residues in the CDR3. Trimming removed 7 bases from V and 5 bases from J, with 17 bases in between. For the CDR3, the DNA is TGTGCCAGCACCCCGTCGGGGGTCGGGAATGAAAAACTGTTTTTT. It encodes CASTPSGVGNEKLFF.

J is TRBJ2-1 and V is TRBV11-2; D unclear. Germline CDR1 is SGHAT and CDR2 is FQNNGV. The CDR3 covers 16 residues. Between the trimmed V and J ends, which lost 0 bases and 0 bases, there was a span of 9 bases. The CDR3 loop reads CASSLDGGSSYNEQFF. CDR3 nucleotides: TGTGCCAGCAGCTTAGATGGCGGTAGCTCCTACAATGAGCAGTTCTTC.

This rearrangement joins TRBV5-1 to TRBJ2-1; 13 bases are shared with TRBD2. Germline V lookup: CDR1 SGHRS, CDR2 YFSETQ. The CDR3 is 17 amino acids. Trimming removed 0 bases from V and 8 bases from J; junction bases left unmatched: 8. The CDR3 protein is CASSLALLAGGPDEQFF. In DNA form, the CDR3 reads TGCGCCAGCAGCTTGGCCCTACTAGCGGGAGGGCCCGATGAGCAGTTCTTC.

The chain combines TRBV19 with TRBJ2-5, with 7 bases lining up with TRBD1. The CDR3 is 16 amino acids. J lost 5 bases, V lost 4 bases, and 13 bases had no gene match. CDR1 and CDR2 from the germline V gene are LNHDA and SQIVND (reference sequence). The CDR3 loop is CASSKGDRPTTETQYF. The CDR3 coding sequence is TGTGCCAGTAGTAAGGGGGACAGACCGACCACGGAGACCCAGTACTTC. Variable domain in full (rest from reference TRBV19 and TRBJ2-5): DGGITQSPKYLFRKEGQNVTLSCEQNLNHDAMYWYRQDPGQGLRLIYYSQIVNDFQKGDIAEGYSVSREKKESFPLTVTSAQKNPTAFYLCASSKGDRPTTETQYFGPGTRLLVL.

This clone came up once. The chain recombines TRBV14 with TRBJ2-1, with D uncertain. CDR3 length: 15 amino acids. In germline, CDR1 is SGHDN, CDR2 FVKESK. Trimming left V 3 bases short and J 5 bases short, with 14 bases between. The CDR3 DNA follows: TGTGCCAGCAGCCAGACGTGGGGTAGGGACAATGAGCAGTTCTTC. This codes for CASSQTWGRDNEQFF.

This sequence joins TRBV5-4 and TRBJ2-3; TRBD2 aligns across 11 bases. CDR3 size: 14 residues. Germline trimming cut 6 bases from V and 5 bases from J; bases unmatched to any gene: 5. Germline values: CDR1 SGHNT, CDR2 YYREEE (reference sequence). For the CDR3, the DNA is TGTGCCAGCACCTTAGGACTAGCGGGAGATACGCAGTATTTT. Translating gives CASTLGLAGDTQYF.

V gene TRBV5-6 combines with J gene TRBJ2-5; D is undetermined. The J call is doubtful: the DNA matches TRBJ2-7 better. CDR3 length: 14 residues. CDR1 and CDR2 from the germline V gene are SGHDT and YYEEEE. The CDR3 DNA follows: TGTGCCAGCAGCTTGCCGGGCTCCTCCTACGAGCAGTACTTC. Protein product: CASSLPGSSYEQYF.

This clone was observed once. The germline gene is not matched at one end of the junction; a read error may be the cause. The chain combines TRBV11-2 with TRBJ2-5, with TRBD1 as a possible D gene (6 bases). This CDR3 region has 14 residues. CDR1 is SGHAT and CDR2 is FQNNGV in the germline V gene. The CDR3 DNA sequence: TGTGCCGGCAGCTCGGACAGATTCCAAGAGACCCAGTACTTC. Protein sequence: CAGSSDRFQETQYF.

The gene calls are TRBV28 and TRBJ1-2; D may be TRBD1 (6 bases). The CDR3 has 13 residues. Germline CDR1 reads MDHEN; CDR2 reads SYDVKM. V lost 7 bases and J 8 bases, leaving 17 bases between the germline ends. In nucleotides, the CDR3 is TGTGCCAGCAACCTAAGGGGGACCTTAGGCTACACCTTC. It encodes CASNLRGTLGYTF.

This clone was recorded a few times. The chain has TRBV5-4 and TRBJ1-5; D gene unclear. The CDR3 has 14 amino acids. Trimming pared 4 bases from V and 0 bases from J, leaving 8 bases between. Germline values: CDR1 SGHNT, CDR2 YYREEE (reference sequence). CDR3 loop: CASSEDLSNQPQHF. CDR3 in DNA: TGTGCCAGCAGCGAGGATCTTAGCAATCAGCCCCAGCATTTT.

The chain carries TRBV10-1 and TRBJ2-7, with 10 bases that match TRBD1. This CDR3 has 15 amino acids. Germline CDR1 is WNHNN and CDR2 is SYGVQD (reference sequence). V trimming: 3 bases; J trimming: 4 bases; junction bases outside the gene matches: 6. The CDR3 sequence: CASSDPGQGRYEQYF. The CDR3 bases are TGCGCCAGCAGTGATCCGGGACAGGGGCGATACGAGCAGTACTTC.

V usage is TRBV7-9 and J usage is TRBJ1-2; 8 bases line up with TRBD1. V was clipped by 0 bases and J by 4 bases; unmatched bases: 7. The length of the CDR3 is 16 residues. Germline V gene data show CDR1 as SEHNR and CDR2 as FQNEAQ (reference sequence). CDR3 amino acids: CASSLAERDRTYGYTF. The CDR3 bases are TGTGCCAGCAGCTTAGCCGAACGGGACAGGACCTATGGCTACACCTTC.

This clone was found once. The V gene is TRBV28, the J gene TRBJ1-1, with 9 bases matching TRBD1. Germline trimming cut 1 base from V and 1 base from J; bases unmatched to any gene: 1. This CDR3 comprises 15 residues. From germline, CDR1 is MDHEN and CDR2 SYDVKM. CDR3 in DNA: TGTGCCAGCAGTTTATCGGACAGGGGGAACACTGAAGCTTTCTTT. Protein product: CASSLSDRGNTEAFF.

This rearrangement joins TRBV11-2 to TRBJ2-1; TRBD2 matches 10 bases. The germline V gene encodes CDR1 SGHAT and CDR2 FQNNGV. The V gene end was trimmed by 5 bases and the J gene end by 7 bases; junction bases not matched to a gene: 5. The CDR3 consists of 14 residues. The CDR3 coding sequence is TGTGCCAGCAGCCCAGGAGCGGGAGGGAATGAGCAGTTCTTC. This codes for CASSPGAGGNEQFF. Complete variable domain (other parts from reference TRBV11-2 and TRBJ2-1): EAGVAQSPRYKIIEKRQSVAFWCNPISGHATLYWYQQILGQGPKLLIQFQNNGVVDDSQLPKDRFSAERLKGVDSTLKIQPAKLEDSAVYLCASSPGAGGNEQFFGPGTRLTVL.

This chain connects TRBV7-2 to TRBJ1-1; TRBD1 is a possible D gene (6 bases). V lost 5 bases, J lost 0 bases, and 16 bases lay in between. From germline, CDR1 is SGHTA and CDR2 FQGNSA. There are 16 residues in the CDR3. CDR3 amino acids: CASSPPAGTMNTEAFF. CDR3 nucleotide sequence: TGTGCCAGCAGCCCCCCGGCAGGGACAATGAACACTGAAGCTTTCTTT.

The rearrangement uses TRBV30 and TRBJ2-1, with D perhaps TRBD2 (7 bases). Germline V CDR1 and CDR2: GTSNPN, SVGIG (reference sequence). This CDR3 spans 18 amino acids. V lost 3 bases, J lost 0 bases, and 21 bases lay in between. The CDR3 DNA reads as TGTGCCTGGAGAGGCGGCGGGGGCGGAGGAAGCTCCTACAATGAGCAGTTCTTC. This codes for CAWRGGGGGGSSYNEQFF.

The chain uses TRBV27 and TRBJ1-5; TRBD1 is a possible D gene (5 bases). Between the trimmed V and J ends, which lost 5 bases and 7 bases, there was a span of 12 bases. Germline V gene sequence: CDR1 MNHEY, CDR2 SMNVEV (reference sequence). This CDR3 has 13 amino acids. DNA for the CDR3: TGTGCCAGCAGTGTGGGACTGGGGCAGCCCCAGCATTTT. It codes for CASSVGLGQPQHF.

The gene calls are TRBV19 and TRBJ2-1; D unresolved. The CDR3 contains 12 residues. The germline gives CDR1 LNHDA, CDR2 SQIVND (reference sequence). Trimming left V 6 bases short and J 3 bases short, with 6 bases between. The CDR3 sequence: CASSPSYNEQFF. CDR3 coding DNA: TGTGCCAGTAGCCCCAGCTACAATGAGCAGTTCTTC.

V and J are TRBV5-1 and TRBJ2-1, with 11 bases fitting TRBD2. Losses at the gene ends were 0 bases for V and 4 bases for J; bases not matched to a gene: 6. CDR3 length: 17 amino acids. Germline-derived CDR1 and CDR2 are SGHRS and YFSETQ. CDR3 sequence reads: CASSLALSGGAYNEQFF. Here the CDR3 DNA reads TGCGCCAGCAGCTTGGCCCTTAGCGGGGGGGCATACAATGAGCAGTTCTTC.

The chain links TRBV14 to TRBJ2-2, with 7 positions matching TRBD1. Germline loops: CDR1 SGHDN, CDR2 FVKESK. This CDR3 contains 16 residues. Trimming at V came to 6 bases and at J to 0 bases, leaving 7 bases not matched to a gene. The DNA for the CDR3 is TGTGCCAGCAGAAAAGGGGGCACCGCGAACACCGGGGAGCTGTTTTTT. Its translation: CASRKGGTANTGELFF.

V is TRBV19 and J is TRBJ2-6, with D perhaps TRBD1 (5 bases). Deletions cut 10 bases from V and 0 bases from J, with 7 bases between. CDR3 length equals 13 residues. Germline V gene data show CDR1 as LNHDA and CDR2 as SQIVND (reference sequence). The CDR3 DNA follows: TGTGCCACGACAGTCTCTGGGGCCAACGTCCTGACTTTC. Translating gives CATTVSGANVLTF.

The rearrangement uses TRBV5-8 and TRBJ1-2; 10 bases line up with TRBD1. Germline CDR1 is SGHTS and CDR2 is YDEGEE. The trim removed 4 bases at V and 4 bases at J, leaving 16 bases unmatched. CDR3 length: 18 amino acids. The CDR3 loop reads CASSRGFGTGEALYGYTF. The CDR3, as DNA: TGTGCCAGCAGCCGAGGATTCGGGACAGGGGAGGCCCTCTATGGCTACACCTTC. The complete variable domain, with remaining parts taken from reference TRBV5-8 and TRBJ1-2, reads EAGVTQSPTHLIKTRGQQATLRCSPISGHTSVYWYQQALGLGLQFLLWYDEGEERNRGNFPPRFSGRQFPNYSSELNVNALELEDSALYLCASSRGFGTGEALYGYTFGSGTRLTVV.